The entry below gives a single TCR beta chain sequence along with its context. The assay was immunoSEQ multiplex PCR, and TCRdb's table has in-frame clones only and misses some. The sample includes 500,000 or so clones, about 85% seen only once; the top ten take under 0.75%. The germline V gene has CDR1 SGHAT and CDR2 FQNNGV. Trimming removed 0 bases from V and 0 bases from J, with 21 bases in between. The CDR3 has 20 residues. This sample is drawn from a study of blood T cell repertoires in COVID-19. This TCR came from a woman aged 18-29 years who had recovered from COVID-19. The chain uses TRBV11-2 and TRBJ2-1; D might be TRBD2 (5 bases). The sample consisted of PBMCs or T cells enriched from blood (not recorded which). The CDR3 region is CASSLDGRPFRGLSYNEQFF. In DNA form, the CDR3 reads TGTGCCAGCAGCTTAGACGGGCGTCCATTTCGGGGTCTCTCCTACAATGAGCAGTTCTTC.